The rows below give T cell receptor beta chains drawn from one sample of a study of shared clonotypes between healthy human individuals. Libraries were prepared by immunoSEQ multiplex PCR; TCRdb keeps only in-frame clonotypes and omits some of them. Counted here are hundreds of thousands of clones, 74% occurring once; the ten biggest clones make up less than 2%. The sample consisted of memory CD4+ T cells sorted from blood. The receptors originated from a woman aged 25 to 39 in good health. The CDR3 runs from the conserved cysteine through the conserved F or W. Each record gives: V gene, J gene, clone size, D gene, CDR3 length, CDR3 protein, CDR3 DNA. D genes are given only for firm matches. Only some rows state a clone size, as once, few, many or a class for expanded clones.

TRBV9	TRBJ2-3	.	TRBD2	18	CASSSHPVGGRGTDTQYF	TGTGCCAGCAGCTCCCACCCGGTAGGCGGGAGGGGCACAGATACGCAGTATTTT
TRBV19	TRBJ1-1	.	.	15	CASTTGPGANTEAFF	TGTGCCAGTACCACGGGACCTGGGGCGAACACTGAAGCTTTCTTT
TRBV11-2	TRBJ2-7	.	TRBD1	17	CASSPSSARQGRGEQYF	TGCGCCAGCAGCCCTAGTTCGGCCCGACAGGGAAGGGGCGAGCAGTACTTC
TRBV27	TRBJ1-5	few	.	11	CASSLRWPQHF	TGTGCCAGCAGTTTAAGGTGGCCCCAGCATTTT
TRBV5-1	TRBJ2-1	.	.	15	CASSLSSGAYNEQFF	TGCGCCAGCAGCTTGTCAAGCGGCGCCTACAATGAGCAGTTCTTC
TRBV27	TRBJ1-2	many	TRBD1	14	CASSPGTGDYGYTF	TGTGCCAGCAGTCCCGGGACAGGGGACTATGGCTACACCTTC
TRBV2	TRBJ1-1	many	.	15	CASSDRERFDTEAFF	TGTGCCAGCAGTGACAGGGAGCGGTTTGACACTGAAGCTTTCTTT
TRBV28	TRBJ2-3	.	TRBD1	14	CASSIRGRLDTQYF	TGTGCCAGCAGTATCAGGGGGCGATTAGATACGCAGTATTTT
TRBV9	TRBJ2-5	.	TRBD2	14	CASSVVAGGETQYF	TGTGCCAGCAGCGTAGTGGCGGGAGGAGAGACCCAGTACTTC
TRBV6-5	TRBJ2-7	.	TRBD2	14	CASRASGYAYEQYF	TGTGCCAGCAGGGCTAGCGGGTACGCCTACGAGCAGTACTTC
TRBV6-1	TRBJ2-3	.	.	13	CASRGPNTDTQYF	TGTGCCAGCAGAGGGCCAAACACAGATACGCAGTATTTT
TRBV11-3	TRBJ2-1	.	TRBD1	17	CASSLESGTGGYNEQFF	TGTGCCAGCAGCTTAGAATCGGGAACAGGGGGCTACAATGAGCAGTTCTTC
TRBV4-2	TRBJ2-2	.	TRBD1	15	CASSQELQGAGELFF	TGTGCCAGCAGCCAGGAACTACAGGGGGCCGGGGAGCTGTTTTTT
TRBV9	TRBJ2-7	.	TRBD2	16	CASSPGLAGAQGEQYF	TGTGCCAGCAGCCCGGGACTAGCGGGAGCCCAAGGCGAGCAGTACTTC
TRBV5-8	TRBJ1-2	.	.	14	CASSHQQSAYGYTF	TGTGCCAGCAGCCATCAACAAAGCGCCTATGGCTACACCTTC
TRBV2	TRBJ1-5	.	.	15	CASSESGGVTQPQHF	TGTGCCAGCAGTGAAAGTGGGGGAGTGACCCAGCCCCAGCATTTT
TRBV18	TRBJ1-1	.	.	15	CASSPRQGERTEAFF	TGTGCCAGCTCACCACGCCAGGGAGAAAGAACTGAAGCTTTCTTT
TRBV30	TRBJ2-5	few	.	13	CAWRPGGGETQYF	TGTGCCTGGCGTCCTGGAGGTGGCGAGACCCAGTACTTC
TRBV5-1	TRBJ1-5	once	.	14	CASSLEADNQPQHF	TGCGCCAGCAGCTTGGAGGCAGACAATCAGCCCCAGCATTTT
TRBV27	TRBJ2-3	.	TRBD2	16	CASSFLVAGSWDTQYF	TGTGCCAGCAGTTTTCTCGTAGCGGGATCGTGGGATACGCAGTATTTT
TRBV28	TRBJ2-2	.	.	14	CASSGGGLTGELFF	TGTGCCAGCAGTGGAGGGGGGCTCACCGGGGAGCTGTTTTTT
TRBV6-5	TRBJ1-2	.	.	15	CASSYSFGQGSGYTF	TGTGCCAGCAGTTACTCCTTCGGGCAGGGGAGTGGCTACACCTTC
TRBV27	TRBJ2-1	.	TRBD2	17	CASSLLPSGGGGNEQFF	TGTGCCAGCAGTTTACTCCCTAGCGGGGGGGGTGGCAATGAGCAGTTCTTC
TRBV4-1	TRBJ2-1	few	.	15	CASSQELGGWAEQFF	TGCGCCAGCAGCCAAGAACTGGGCGGTTGGGCTGAGCAGTTCTTC
TRBV19	TRBJ1-3	few	TRBD1	19	CASSIWTGPPNLSGNTIYF	TGTGCCAGTAGTATATGGACAGGCCCTCCAAATCTCTCTGGAAACACCATATATTTT
TRBV5-4	TRBJ2-3	.	.	15	CASSLGGASTDTQYF	TGTGCCAGCAGCTTGGGGGGAGCGAGCACAGATACGCAGTATTTT
TRBV6-1	TRBJ2-7	.	TRBD2	13	CASCKREGYEQYF	TGTGCCAGCTGTAAGCGGGAGGGATACGAGCAGTACTTC
TRBV7-9	TRBJ1-2	.	TRBD1	14	CASSFPTGGYGYTF	TGTGCCAGCAGCTTCCCGACAGGGGGCTATGGCTACACCTTC
TRBV19	TRBJ1-3	.	.	14	CASSSSGAGNTIYF	TGTGCCAGTAGCTCCTCGGGGGCTGGAAACACCATATATTTT
TRBV7-2	TRBJ2-1	.	.	15	CASSLSGPTYNEQFF	TGTGCCAGCAGCTTATCCGGGCCTACCTACAATGAGCAGTTCTTC
TRBV5-8	TRBJ2-3	.	TRBD2	19	CASSWAGTSGSFSTDTQYF	TGTGCCAGCAGCTGGGCCGGGACTAGCGGGAGTTTTAGCACAGATACGCAGTATTTT
TRBV19	TRBJ2-1	.	.	13	CASSIVATGGQFF	TGTGCCAGTAGTATAGTAGCTACCGGGGGGCAGTTCTTC
TRBV6-5	TRBJ2-7	.	TRBD1	14	CASSRGQGGIEQYF	TGTGCCAGCAGTCGGGGACAGGGGGGCATCGAGCAGTACTTC
TRBV7-2	TRBJ2-3	.	TRBD2	17	CASSPHLTSGGADTQYF	TGTGCCAGCAGCCCCCACCTAACTAGCGGCGGGGCAGATACGCAGTATTTT
TRBV5-1	TRBJ2-2	.	.	13	CASSRSNTGELFF	TGCGCCAGCAGCCGCTCTAACACCGGGGAGCTGTTTTTT
TRBV19	TRBJ1-2	.	.	14	CASSITSPYGGYTF	TGTGCCAGTAGTATAACTTCCCCCTACGGGGGCTACACCTTC
TRBV6-4	TRBJ1-2	once	TRBD1	14	CASSDGQGSGGYTF	TGTGCCAGCAGTGACGGACAGGGAAGCGGTGGCTACACCTTC
TRBV18	TRBJ1-1	.	.	13	CASSPVQNTEAFF	TGTGCCAGCTCACCGGTTCAAAACACTGAAGCTTTCTTT
TRBV28	TRBJ1-2	many	TRBD1	14	CASSSRGRNYGYTF	TGTGCCAGCAGTTCCAGGGGGCGTAACTATGGCTACACCTTC
TRBV2	TRBJ2-3	.	.	15	CASRREATSTDTQYF	TGTGCCAGCCGTCGGGAAGCGACTAGCACAGATACGCAGTATTTT
TRBV27	TRBJ2-1	.	TRBD1	14	CASRTGGSHNEQFF	TGTGCCAGCAGGACAGGGGGGAGCCACAATGAGCAGTTCTTC
TRBV29-1	TRBJ2-3	.	.	12	CSVVVGTDTQYF	TGCAGCGTCGTGGTAGGAACAGATACGCAGTATTTT
TRBV7-9	TRBJ2-5	.	TRBD2	17	CASSLGWTSGNQETQYF	TGTGCCAGCAGCTTGGGGTGGACTAGCGGGAATCAAGAGACCCAGTACTTC
TRBV28	TRBJ2-7	.	.	12	CASSRGGYEQYF	TGTGCCAGCAGCCGGGGAGGTTACGAGCAGTACTTC
TRBV28	TRBJ1-2	.	.	13	CASSLSVGARYTF	TGTGCCAGCAGTCTATCGGTGGGAGCACGCTACACCTTC
TRBV28	TRBJ2-5	few	TRBD1	16	CASRKNRDRGQETQYF	TGTGCCAGCAGAAAGAACCGGGACAGGGGACAAGAGACCCAGTACTTC
TRBV6-1	TRBJ1-5	.	.	14	CASSDLRSNQPQHF	TGTGCCAGCAGTGACCTAAGGAGCAATCAGCCCCAGCATTTT
TRBV5-6	TRBJ2-7	.	TRBD1	15	CASSLARDRSYEQYF	TGTGCCAGCAGCTTGGCCCGGGACAGAAGCTACGAGCAGTACTTC
TRBV28	TRBJ1-5	.	.	15	CASSLGGQYGQPQHF	TGTGCCAGCAGCCTGGGGGGGCAGTATGGTCAGCCCCAGCATTTT
TRBV6-1	TRBJ1-1	.	.	15	CASSVLLGGNTEAFF	TGTGCCAGCAGTGTACTACTTGGGGGAAATACTGAAGCTTTCTTT
TRBV5-1	TRBJ1-1	.	.	14	CASSLLGRDTEAFF	TGCGCCAGCAGCCTACTTGGCAGGGACACTGAAGCTTTCTTT
TRBV5-4	TRBJ2-6	.	.	17	CASSLFPGHSGANVLTF	TGTGCCAGCAGCTTGTTCCCGGGGCACTCTGGGGCCAACGTCCTGACTTTC
TRBV5-1	TRBJ2-6	.	TRBD1	18	CASSLAGGHNSGANVLTF	TGCGCCAGCAGCTTGGCAGGGGGCCACAACTCTGGGGCCAACGTCCTGACTTTC
TRBV29-1	TRBJ2-1	.	TRBD2	13	CSVRAQLASEQFF	TGCAGCGTCCGCGCCCAACTAGCGAGTGAGCAGTTCTTC
TRBV21-1	TRBJ2-1	.	.	18	CASSKVLEGSSSYNEQFF	TGTGCCAGCAGCAAAGTGTTAGAGGGGAGTAGCTCCTACAATGAGCAGTTCTTC
TRBV7-9	TRBJ1-4	.	.	16	CASSSTTQPGNEKLFF	TGTGCCAGCAGCTCAACGACTCAGCCGGGGAATGAAAAACTGTTTTTT
TRBV30	TRBJ2-1	.	TRBD2	12	CAWRGLAGEQFF	TGTGCCTGGAGGGGACTAGCGGGAGAGCAGTTCTTC